The source of this TCR beta chain is a study of blood T cell repertoires in COVID-19. The recovered donors of Cohort 3 showed two negative PCRs, clearance, or symptom resolution. J was trimmed by 5 bases and V by 2 bases; bases with no gene match: 10. Germline V gene lookup returns CDR1 ENHRY and CDR2 SYGVKD. CDR3 length: 16 amino acids. How the authors handled the data: Nucleated cell number was recorded as an estimate derived from reference gene primer amplification. The method was immunoSEQ multiplex PCR; TCRdb's version includes in-frame clones alone and lacks a portion of them. That table gives V, J and clone size, and the DNA gave D and trimming. The sample holds 150,000 to 200,000 clones; 84% are singletons and the top ten take about 12%. In this sample, this clone turned up once.

Sequences were obtained from PBMCs or T cells enriched from blood (not recorded which). The receptor's source is a man aged 45-65 years who had recovered from COVID-19. This rearrangement joins TRBV10-3 to TRBJ2-5; TRBD1 aligns across 8 bases. The CDR3 DNA follows: TGTGCCATCAGTGAGAGGTTTGCAGGGGGCGACGAGACCCAGTACTTC. This gives the protein CAISERFAGGDETQYF.